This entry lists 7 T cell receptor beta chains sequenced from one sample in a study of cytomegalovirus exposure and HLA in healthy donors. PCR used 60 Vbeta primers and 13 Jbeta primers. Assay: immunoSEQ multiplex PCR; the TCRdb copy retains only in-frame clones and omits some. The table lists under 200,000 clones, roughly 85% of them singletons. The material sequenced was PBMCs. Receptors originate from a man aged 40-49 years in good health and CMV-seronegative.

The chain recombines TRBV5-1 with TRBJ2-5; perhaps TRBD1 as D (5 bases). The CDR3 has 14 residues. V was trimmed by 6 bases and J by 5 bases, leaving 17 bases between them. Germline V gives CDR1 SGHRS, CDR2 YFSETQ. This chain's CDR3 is CASNPTGAKETQYF. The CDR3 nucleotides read TGCGCCAGCAACCCAACAGGCGCCAAGGAGACCCAGTACTTC.

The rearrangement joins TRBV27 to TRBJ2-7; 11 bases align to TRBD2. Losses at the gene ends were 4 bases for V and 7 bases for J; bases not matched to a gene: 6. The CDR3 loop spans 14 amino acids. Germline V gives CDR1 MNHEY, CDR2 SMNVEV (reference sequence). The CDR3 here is CASSSTSGATEQYF. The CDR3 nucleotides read TGTGCCAGCAGTTCGACTAGCGGGGCCACGGAGCAGTACTTC.

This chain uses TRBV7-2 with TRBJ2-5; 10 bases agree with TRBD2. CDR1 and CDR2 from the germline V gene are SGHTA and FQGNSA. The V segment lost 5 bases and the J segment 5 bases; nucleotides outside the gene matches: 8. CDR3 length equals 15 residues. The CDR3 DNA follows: TGTGCCAGCAGCATTTTAGGACTAGCGGCGGAGACCCAGTACTTC. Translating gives CASSILGLAAETQYF.

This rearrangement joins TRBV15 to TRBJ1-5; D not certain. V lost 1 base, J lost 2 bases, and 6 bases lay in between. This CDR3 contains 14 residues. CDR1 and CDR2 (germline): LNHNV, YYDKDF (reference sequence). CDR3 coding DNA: TGTGCCACCAGCAGAGGGGCCGGCAATCAGCCCCAGCATTTT. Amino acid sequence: CATSRGAGNQPQHF. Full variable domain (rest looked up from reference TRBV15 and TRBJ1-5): DAMVIQNPRYQVTQFGKPVTLSCSQTLNHNVMYWYQQKSSQAPKLLFHYYDKDFNNEADTPDNFQSRRPNTSFCFLDIRSPGLGDTAMYLCATSRGAGNQPQHFGDGTRLSIL.

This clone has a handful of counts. CDR3 DNA sequence: TGTGCCAGCAGCTTCTCTCCGGGACTAGCGGACACAGATACGCAGTATTTT. Translated, it gives CASSFSPGLADTDTQYF. V gene TRBV11-2 combines with J gene TRBJ2-3; 11 bases are shared with TRBD2. CDR3 length equals 17 residues. The ends lost 3 bases at V and 2 bases at J; junction bases unmatched: 7. Germline CDR1 reads SGHAT; CDR2 reads FQNNGV.

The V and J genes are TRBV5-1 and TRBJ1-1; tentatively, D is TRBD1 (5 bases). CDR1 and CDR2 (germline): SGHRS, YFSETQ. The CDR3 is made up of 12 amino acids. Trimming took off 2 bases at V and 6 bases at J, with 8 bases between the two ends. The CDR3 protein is CASSFGGAEAFF. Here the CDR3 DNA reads TGCGCCAGCAGCTTCGGGGGGGCTGAAGCTTTCTTT. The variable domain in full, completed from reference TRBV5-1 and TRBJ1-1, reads KAGVTQTPRYLIKTRGQQVTLSCSPISGHRSVSWYQQTPGQGLQFLFEYFSETQRNKGNFPGRFSGRQFSNSRSEMNVSTLELGDSALYLCASSFGGAEAFFGQGTRLTVV.

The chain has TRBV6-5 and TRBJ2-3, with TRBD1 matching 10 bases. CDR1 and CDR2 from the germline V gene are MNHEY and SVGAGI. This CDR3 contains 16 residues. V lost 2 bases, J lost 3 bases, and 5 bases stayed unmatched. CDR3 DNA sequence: TGTGCCAGCAGTTACCTACGGGGACAGGGGACAGATACGCAGTATTTT. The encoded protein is CASSYLRGQGTDTQYF.